This is a list of T cell receptor beta chains from one sample in a study of cytomegalovirus exposure and HLA in healthy donors. Data came from immunoSEQ multiplex PCR; TCRdb stores just in-frame clones and leaves some out. The repertoire holds fewer than 25,000 clones, with approximately 84% as singletons. The sample consisted of PBMCs. These receptors were taken from a human donor in good health. The conserved cysteine and the conserved F or W are not part of the CDR3 here. Fields, in order: D gene, J gene, V gene, CDR3 protein. The D gene is left open where the match is weak.

>.|TRBJ1-2|TRBV11-2
ASRQTIGGNSFLGYT
>.|TRBJ2-3|TRBV7-9
ASSLGAADTQY
>TRBD1|TRBJ2-3|TRBV29-1
SVGPDRYTQY
>.|TRBJ2-5|TRBV11-3
ASSSAGETQY
>TRBD1|TRBJ2-7|TRBV27
ASSSGVGTGGHFEQY
>.|TRBJ1-3|TRBV7-2
ASSFSLADTIY
>.|TRBJ2-1|TRBV2
ASSVNYNEQF
>TRBD2|TRBJ2-1|TRBV27
ASSLGGVNEQF
>TRBD2|TRBJ2-1|TRBV29-1
SVGGTSYPSNEQF
>TRBD1|TRBJ1-2|TRBV19
ASRYRGQGRNYGYT
>TRBD2|TRBJ2-1|TRBV30
AWSVGRTSGHEQF
>TRBD1|TRBJ2-7|TRBV6-1
ASRDRSSYEQY
>.|TRBJ2-7|TRBV7-8
ASSPHPRAGWYEQY
>.|TRBJ2-1|TRBV27
ASSFGPNEQF
>TRBD1|TRBJ1-1|TRBV6-6
ASRVTTGGSEAF
>TRBD1|TRBJ2-5|TRBV6-6
ASSYRDRETQY
>.|TRBJ2-5|TRBV7-6
ASSLGGGTGGTQY
>.|TRBJ2-1|TRBV6-5
ASSPRPGRNNEQF
>TRBD2|TRBJ2-7|TRBV18
ASSPAGDYEQY
>TRBD1|TRBJ2-5|TRBV7-9
ASSWSGDRVLETQY
>TRBD1|TRBJ1-4|TRBV2
ASSRTGGNEKLF
>TRBD2|TRBJ2-3|TRBV5-1
ASSAGGTDTQY
>.|TRBJ2-2|TRBV29-1
SVVELDTGELF
>TRBD2|TRBJ2-1|TRBV5-1
ASSLSLAGGPHEQF
>.|TRBJ2-2|TRBV5-1
ASRRGNTGELF
>TRBD2|TRBJ2-1|TRBV13
ASEARSGLAGEGVDNEQF
>TRBD2|.|TRBV11-2
ASSFWGTSGRNHEQY
>.|TRBJ1-6|TRBV5-1
ASSSGTPNSPLH
>.|TRBJ1-6|TRBV5-4
ASSLTNSNSPLH
>TRBD1|TRBJ2-3|TRBV6-1
ASRKGQGTDTQY
>TRBD1|TRBJ1-2|TRBV6-5
ASTIQGVANYGYT
>TRBD1|TRBJ1-6|TRBV30
AWSRGDRGRYNSPLH
>TRBD2|TRBJ2-2|TRBV11-2
ASSFTSGGAYGELF